This TCR beta chain emerged from a study of siplizumab effects on memory and regulatory T cells. Study outcomes and limitations: Naive T cells, seemingly more diverse than memory cells, seemed major alloresponse contributors. Confirmatory evidence of suppressive function in proliferating siplizumab-culture Tregs was not obtained.

A word on this clone: Its antigen is not identified.

In germline, CDR1 is MNHEY, CDR2 SVGAGI. CDR3 length: 14 amino acids. V shed 5 bases and J shed 10 bases, with 15 bases lying between them. Per-sample assaying covered 80,000 to 100,000 TCR templates. TCRdb's copy holds only in-frame clones and misses some; the assay was immunoSEQ multiplex PCR. The sample shows tens of thousands of clones, just over 95% of them seen only once. This sequence was found in a human donor in good health. The sequencing sample was made of naive CD8+ T cells sorted from blood. V gene TRBV6-5 combines with J gene TRBJ1-6, with D uncertain. The CDR3 loop reads CASSLDGSLSPLHF. CDR3 sequence (DNA): TGTGCCAGCAGTCTCGACGGGTCTCTGTCACCCCTCCACTTT.